This TCR beta chain was identified in a study of STAT3 mutations in large granular lymphocyte leukemia. Study details: Roughly half of the longitudinally sequenced T-LGLL patients carried detectable canonical activating STAT3 mutations.

Using immunoSEQ multiplex PCR, the repertoire was profiled, and TCRdb retains in-frame clones only, with some absent. The data show 30,000 to 40,000 clones, with approximately 86% seen just once and about 13% held by the top ten. CDR1 MNHEY and CDR2 SVGAGI come from the germline V gene. Trimming stripped 10 bases from V and 5 bases from J, with 21 bases between. The CDR3 covers 15 residues. About this clone: Its antigen is unidentified.

Study-wide points: TCR clonotype switching after therapy occurred in about 30% of the 18 patients. In T-cell large granular lymphocyte leukemia, about half of patients showed multiple immunodominant subclonotypes. Samples missed the first appearance of the clone.

Source material: peripheral blood mononuclear cells. This sequence was found in a man in his 60s with T-cell large granular lymphocyte leukemia. Some clones in this sample may be carry-over from other donors' samples. The gene calls are TRBV6-5 and TRBJ2-1, with D perhaps assigned TRBD1 or TRBD2 (5 bases each). DNA for the CDR3: TGTGCCACCACCCGCGGAACCGGGGCTGACAATGAGCAGTTCTTC. Its protein is CATTRGTGADNEQFF.